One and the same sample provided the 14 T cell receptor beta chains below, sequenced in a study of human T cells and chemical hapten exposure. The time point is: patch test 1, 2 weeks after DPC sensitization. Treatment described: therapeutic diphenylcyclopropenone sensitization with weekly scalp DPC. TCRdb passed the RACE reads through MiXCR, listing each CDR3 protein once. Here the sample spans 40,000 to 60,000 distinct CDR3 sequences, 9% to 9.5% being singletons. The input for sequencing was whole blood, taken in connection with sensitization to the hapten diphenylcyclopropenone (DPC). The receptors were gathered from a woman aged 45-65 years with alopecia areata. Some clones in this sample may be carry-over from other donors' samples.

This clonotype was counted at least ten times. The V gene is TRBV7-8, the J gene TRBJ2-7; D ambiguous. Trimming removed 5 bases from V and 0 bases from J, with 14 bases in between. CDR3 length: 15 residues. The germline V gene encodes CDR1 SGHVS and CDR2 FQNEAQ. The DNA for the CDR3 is TGTGCCAGCAGCAACCCGACGGTCAGCTCCTACGAGCAGTACTTC. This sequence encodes CASSNPTVSSYEQYF.

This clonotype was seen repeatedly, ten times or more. Here the CDR3 reads CACSGGGNQPQHF. The DNA of the CDR3 is TGTGCCTGTTCAGGAGGGGGCAATCAGCCCCAGCATTTT. The V gene is TRBV30, the J gene TRBJ1-5, with D possibly TRBD1 on 5 matching bases. CDR1 GTSNPN and CDR2 SVGIG come from the germline V gene (reference sequence). V lost 6 bases to trimming and J lost 2 bases, with 11 bases between them. The CDR3 loop spans 13 amino acids.

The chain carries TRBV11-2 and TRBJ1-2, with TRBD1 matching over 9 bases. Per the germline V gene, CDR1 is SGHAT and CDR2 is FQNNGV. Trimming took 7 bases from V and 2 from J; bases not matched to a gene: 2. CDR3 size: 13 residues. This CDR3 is CASNGQGNYGYTF. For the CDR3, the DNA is TGTGCCAGCAACGGACAGGGGAACTATGGCTACACCTTC.

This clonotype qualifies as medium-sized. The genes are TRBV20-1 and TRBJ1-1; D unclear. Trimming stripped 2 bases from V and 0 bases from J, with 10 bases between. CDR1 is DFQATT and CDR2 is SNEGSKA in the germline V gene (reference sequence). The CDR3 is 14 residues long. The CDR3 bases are TGCAGTGCTAGACTCCCCGGATTGAACACTGAAGCTTTCTTT. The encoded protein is CSARLPGLNTEAFF.

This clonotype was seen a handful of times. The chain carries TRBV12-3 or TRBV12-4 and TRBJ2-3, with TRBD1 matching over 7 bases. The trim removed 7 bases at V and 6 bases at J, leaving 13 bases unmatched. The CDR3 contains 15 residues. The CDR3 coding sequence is TGTGCCAGCATCCGACAGGGTGAGAGTAGGGATACGCAGTATTTT. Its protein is CASIRQGESRDTQYF.

The CDR3 DNA is TGCAGTGCTGAGACAGCCGAGAAGAGGGAAAAACTGTTTTTT. Translating gives CSAETAEKREKLFF. The chain recombines TRBV20-1 with TRBJ1-4; perhaps TRBD1 as D (5 bases). CDR1 and CDR2 from the germline V gene are DFQATT and SNEGSKA (reference sequence). CDR3 size: 14 residues. V was cut by 5 bases and J by 8 bases, with 18 bases left in between.

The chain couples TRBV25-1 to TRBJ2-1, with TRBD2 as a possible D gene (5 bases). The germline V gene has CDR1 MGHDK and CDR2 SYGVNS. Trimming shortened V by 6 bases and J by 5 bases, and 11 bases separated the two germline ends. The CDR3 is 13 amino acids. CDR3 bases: TGTGCCAGCAGGAGAGGGTCGGACAATGAGCAGTTCTTC. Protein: CASRRGSDNEQFF. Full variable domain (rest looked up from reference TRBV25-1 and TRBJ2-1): EADIYQTPRYLVIGTGKKITLECSQTMGHDKMYWYQQDPGMELHLIHYSYGVNSTEKGDLSSESTVSRIRTEHFPLTLESARPSHTSQYLCASRRGSDNEQFFGPGTRLTVL.

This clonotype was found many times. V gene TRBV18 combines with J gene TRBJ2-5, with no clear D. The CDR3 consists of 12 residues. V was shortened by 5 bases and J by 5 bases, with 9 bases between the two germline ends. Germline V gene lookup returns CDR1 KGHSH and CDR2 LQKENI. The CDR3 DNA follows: TGTGCCAGCTCAGGGCCATCGGAGACCCAGTACTTC. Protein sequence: CASSGPSETQYF.

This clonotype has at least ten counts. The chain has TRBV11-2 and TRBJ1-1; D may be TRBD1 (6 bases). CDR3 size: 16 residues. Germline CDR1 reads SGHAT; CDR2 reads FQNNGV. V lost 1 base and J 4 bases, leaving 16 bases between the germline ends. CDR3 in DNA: TGTGCCAGCAGCTTAGTGCAGAGAACAGGGATCACTGAAGCTTTCTTT. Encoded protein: CASSLVQRTGITEAFF.

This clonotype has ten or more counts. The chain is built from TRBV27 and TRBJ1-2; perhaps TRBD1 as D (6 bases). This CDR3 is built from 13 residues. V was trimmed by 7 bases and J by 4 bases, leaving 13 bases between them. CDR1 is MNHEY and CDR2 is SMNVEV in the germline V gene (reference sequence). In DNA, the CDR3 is TGTGCCAGCACCAAGGGGGTCTCCTATGGCTACACCTTC. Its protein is CASTKGVSYGYTF.

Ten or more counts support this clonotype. CDR3 loop: CAISEQGSTEAFF. The CDR3, as DNA: TGTGCCATCAGTGAACAGGGGAGTACTGAAGCTTTCTTT. V gene TRBV10-3 combines with J gene TRBJ1-1, with TRBD1 matching 7 bases. Trimming removed 3 bases from V and 5 bases from J; junction bases left unmatched: 3. Germline V CDR1 and CDR2: ENHRY, SYGVKD. The CDR3 is 13 residues long.

CDR3 loop: CASSLDGVVNTEAFF. Written as DNA, the CDR3 is TGCGCCAGCAGCTTGGATGGGGTTGTGAACACTGAAGCTTTCTTT. This chain uses TRBV5-1 with TRBJ1-1; D is unclear. The CDR3 loop spans 15 amino acids. The V gene's germline CDR1 is SGHRS and CDR2 YFSETQ. Trimming shortened V by 0 bases and J by 0 bases, and 9 bases separated the two germline ends.

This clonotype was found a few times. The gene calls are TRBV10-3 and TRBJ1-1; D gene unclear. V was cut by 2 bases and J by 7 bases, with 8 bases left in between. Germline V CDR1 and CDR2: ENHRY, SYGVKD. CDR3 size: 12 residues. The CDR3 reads CAISETPNEAFF. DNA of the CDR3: TGTGCCATCAGTGAGACTCCAAATGAAGCTTTCTTT.

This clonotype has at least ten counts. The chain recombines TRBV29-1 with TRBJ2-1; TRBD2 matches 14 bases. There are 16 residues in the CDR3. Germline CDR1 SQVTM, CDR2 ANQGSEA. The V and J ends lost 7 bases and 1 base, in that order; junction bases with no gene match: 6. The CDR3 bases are TGCAGCGCCACGGGACTAGCGGGAGCTTCCTACAATGAGCAGTTCTTC. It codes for CSATGLAGASYNEQFF.